The present T cell receptor (beta chain) was sequenced within a study of CD8 T cells in ankylosing spondylitis. The TCR beta libraries were generated through quantitative 5'-RACE incorporating molecular barcodes. TCRdb itself ran the 5' RACE reads through MiXCR, one entry per CDR3 protein. This table has around 280,000 distinct CDR3 sequences, about 20% appearing once. In germline, CDR1 is SGHTA, CDR2 FQGTGA. V trimming: 3 bases; J trimming: 5 bases; junction bases outside the gene matches: 4. The CDR3 totals 14 residues. Study-wide results and caveats: Ankylosing spondylitis blood seemed to carry a telltale TCR beta motif made of eight highly homologous variants. Significantly higher representation of disease-linked clones was reported for matched ankylosing spondylitis synovial fluid. Reactive arthritis synovial fluid and blood were previously reported to contain some motif variants.

Regarding this clonotype: As yet, its antigen is unknown.

This clonotype originated in a male donor with ankylosing spondylitis or in good health (not recorded which). The sequencing input was blood, either unsorted or a sorted T cell fraction (not recorded which). The chain recombines TRBV7-3 with TRBJ2-1, with TRBD1 matching 7 bases. CDR3 DNA: TGTGCCAGCAGCTTGGGGACAGTTAACAATGAGCAGTTCTTC. Translated: CASSLGTVNNEQFF. The full variable domain, with the rest looked up from reference TRBV7-3 and TRBJ2-1, is GAGVSQTPSNKVTEKGKYVELRCDPISGHTALYWYRQSLGQGPEFLIYFQGTGAADDSGLPNDRFFAVRPEGSVSTLKIQRTERGDSAVYLCASSLGTVNNEQFFGPGTRLTVL.